Sequencing of this T cell receptor beta chain was carried out in a study of shared clonotypes between healthy human individuals (dated by TCRdb to 2020 to 2022). In the study overall: The cohort included three men and a couple of women between 18 and 49 years of age. For each donor, three plates each were used for CD4 naive and CD4 memory, two plates were used for CD8 naive, and one plate was used for CD8 memory. Per donor, leukapheresis produced somewhere between about 0.85 and 10 billion PBMCs. Libraries were prepared and TCR repertoires were sequenced by different laboratories using diverse techniques, in order to increase sequencing depth and limit assay-specific biases. To estimate repertoire size and how much clonotype sharing occurs between individuals, the study deeply sequenced the blood TCR repertoires of five healthy adults.

Using the deep immunoSEQ assay, TCR CDR3 regions were amplified from genomic DNA by multiplex PCR. Extracted genomic DNA from each cell subset was spread evenly across all wells of several immunoSEQ 96-well plates, with each plate serving as a replicate. For sorted subsets, each replicate PCR was loaded with about 200 ng genomic DNA, equivalent to 32,000 or so T cell genomes. The purified libraries were quantified using a Qubit 3.0 fluorometer, sized with a Bioanalyzer 2100, and then quantified again using the KAPA Library Quantification kit. A separate single-read 150-cycle Illumina NextSeq 550 flow cell was used to sequence each immunoSEQ 96-well plate. Per the original workflow: Because the immunoSEQ output included only junctional sequences and no quality scores, the filtering could not be the same as the filtering used for full-length reads. Sequences were annotated with PyIR, a Python wrapper for IgBLAST v1.9, using IMGT germline references to assign V/J genes and CDR3. Reads with weak V/J assignments (E-value above 1e-6), missing CDR3, stop codons, out-of-frame junctions, or ambiguous translated residues were removed. V3J clonotypes were defined by identical inferred V gene, J gene, and CDR3 amino acid sequence. To compute the percentage overlap between repertoires, the number of shared unique clonotypes was divided by the size of the smaller repertoire. RTK rarefaction, the Chao1 estimator, and Recon v2.1 estimates of unobserved clonotypes were used to assess repertoire richness. Generation probabilities for all TCRbeta clonotypes obtained by the gDNA method from a handful of donors were computed using OLGA. This immuneACCESS table, as held by TCRdb, lists in-frame sequences with V and J called but not all clones. Of the missing ones, under half trace to an unresolved V gene in checked studies; the others have no known cause. V and J calls and clone size follow that table, whereas D and trimming were derived from the DNA. The sample table contains some 1.4 million clones; only one count was recorded for around 97% of them. In total, the top ten clones hold roughly 1.1% of the sample.

A note on this clone: The clone's antigen remains unknown. Within one base of it there is no much larger clone, and no base qualities were kept.

General conclusions and limits of the study: Pairwise subsampling indicated that sequencing depth was expected to affect the degree of clonotype sharing among donors. Incomplete sequencing was indicated by rarefaction of sorted-subset datasets, despite the large sequencing depth. Compared with non-shared clonotypes, the clonotypes found in all four sorted-subset donors had higher generation probabilities. Naive subsets generally had larger estimated clonotype richness than memory subsets did. When several donors were compared, the shared fraction of clonotypes was about 5.4% for naive CD4, less than 4% for naive CD8, 2% to 2.5% for memory CD4, and less than 0.45% for memory CD8. Sampling was restricted to blood, and TCR repertoires in tissue are likely to differ from TCR repertoires in blood. The genetic and exposure-history diversity represented was limited by the small number of donors.

At the junction V is shortened by 2 bases and J by 3 bases, with 8 bases in between. Measured from the cysteine to the phenylalanine, the CDR3 is 13 residues long. CDR3 DNA is the only sequence kept; it has 39 bases, read in frame from the first base. The germline V gene (reference sequence) sets CDR1 to WNHNN and CDR2 to SYGVQD. The donors were healthy, HIV-negative adults with no recently reported acute infections or vaccinations. Every donor was a Caucasian adult residing in Nashville, Tennessee, USA. CD4+ T cells were enriched by magnetic negative selection, after which naive cells were positively selected on CD45RA and the negative fraction was taken as the memory subset. After blood collection by leukapheresis, PBMCs were isolated using Ficoll-Histopaque density gradient centrifugation and then cryopreserved in the vapor phase of liquid nitrogen. Purity and quantity of every magnetically sorted T cell population were checked by analytical flow cytometry. Each sorted fraction had its genomic DNA isolated and then quantified by UV absorbance on a Nanodrop 2000c.

The receptor was derived from a man under 40 in good health. In this chain, TRBV10-1 is recombined with TRBJ2-7; no confident D gene assignment can be made. Sequencing was carried out using naive CD4+ T cells sorted from blood. The sample's cell subset or site label is to be understood as: CD45RA+ positively selected. The CDR3 in this case is CASSEIGIYEQYF. DNA sequence: TGCGCCAGCAGTGAGATTGGGATCTACGAGCAGTACTTC.